Here is one T cell receptor (beta chain) with its context. What it recognizes is unknown. This entry belongs to a study of T cell responses to AZD1222 COVID-19 vaccine. The V gene end was trimmed by 4 bases and the J gene end by 7 bases; junction bases not matched to a gene: 2. CDR3 size: 14 residues. Germline-derived CDR1 and CDR2 are MGHRA and YSYEKL. Repertoires were generated with immunoSEQ multiplex PCR, while TCRdb's copy carries only in-frame clones and drops some. The sample has 150,000 to 200,000 clones; roughly nine tenths are singletons. Whole-study results and caveats: Among spike-specific TCRs, nearly half reportedly target unmutated variant regions. CD4 TCRs associated with vaccination spanned spike, dominating at 160-218 and 743-854. Seropositive at baseline were only five or six AZD1222 recipients. Repertoire sampling occurred only after the peak T cell response.

The source was peripheral blood, collected 28 days after the second AZD1222 dose. The chain is built from TRBV4-1 and TRBJ1-6; the match to TRBD1 covers 9 bases. The clonotype was recovered from an adult who received the AZD1222 COVID-19 vaccine. CDR3 DNA: TGCGCCAGCAGCCCGGGACAGGGAAATTCACCCCTCCACTTT. Protein sequence: CASSPGQGNSPLHF.